This T cell receptor beta chain appears in the sequencing data of a study of T cell changes during pregnancy in multiple sclerosis. The CDR3 length is 16 residues. With 4 bases clipped from V and 0 bases from J, the junction kept 5 bases outside the gene matches. Per germline, CDR1 PRHDT and CDR2 FYEKMQ (reference sequence). Produced via immunoSEQ multiplex PCR; TCRdb's table is partial and in-frame only. This table has 35,000 to 50,000 clones, approximately 80% appearing once. The chain carries TRBV13 and TRBJ1-5, with 8 bases that match TRBD1. The sequenced sample was CD4+ T cells from peripheral blood mononuclear cells, obtained before pregnancy. The TCR was taken from a female donor with multiple sclerosis, enrolled in a pregnancy study. The DNA of the CDR3 is TGTGCCAGCAGCTCGACAGGGGACCGTAGCAATCAGCCCCAGCATTTT. It encodes CASSSTGDRSNQPQHF.